Listed below are T cell receptor beta chains from one sample, sequenced in a study of CD8 T cells in Susac syndrome. In TCRdb, the immunoSEQ multiplex PCR reads were re-called with MiXCR into one record per CDR3 protein. This sample carries about 190,000 distinct CDR3 sequences, 95% of them seen once, and the ten largest clones take less than 0.2%. Sequencing was carried out using CD8+ T cells from PBMCs. The receptor set was obtained from a human donor with Susac syndrome. CDR3s include the opening cysteine and the closing phenylalanine or tryptophan. Each record gives: V gene, J gene, CDR3 protein.

TRBV7-9,TRBJ2-7,CASSLGPGDHEQYF
TRBV19,TRBJ1-5,CASCKGTQNQPQHF
TRBV19,TRBJ2-2,CASSIASSTTGELFF
TRBV15,TRBJ2-4,CATSRDNDVGVGNIQYF
TRBV29-1,TRBJ1-5,CSVLARVDQPQHF
TRBV12-3/TRBV12-4,TRBJ2-1,CASSFTSGTSHEQFF
TRBV11-2,TRBJ2-3,CASSFSPDTQYF
TRBV5-4,TRBJ1-3,CASSLQGIGGNTIYF
TRBV5-1,TRBJ2-1,CASSHGEDEQFF
TRBV27,TRBJ1-1,CASSDLRGAGTIMKEAFF
TRBV30,TRBJ2-7,CAWSVSRSYEQYF
TRBV5-6,TRBJ1-3,CASSFGSPSGNTIYF
TRBV5-1,TRBJ1-1,CASSLGVEAFF
TRBV7-8,TRBJ2-3,CASSPDGLATSTDTQYF